This TCR beta chain emerged from a study of control samples from healthy donors and cancer patients. TCRdb keeps only in-frame clones here, not all; method: immunoSEQ multiplex PCR. The sample yields fewer than 90,000 clones, about 90% seen once. J was trimmed by 4 bases and V by 1 base; bases with no gene match: 3. In germline, CDR1 is SQVTM, CDR2 ANQGSEA. This CDR3 is built from 15 residues. This sequence was found in a woman in her sixties or seventies with head and neck cancer. Sequencing was performed on PBMCs. The chain has TRBV29-1 and TRBJ2-3, with 12 bases that match TRBD2. CDR3 region: CSVEGLAGVSDTQYF. The CDR3 nucleotides are TGCAGCGTTGAAGGACTAGCGGGAGTCTCAGATACGCAGTATTTT.